These T cell receptor beta chains were read from a single sample in a study of CD4 T cells in relation to SARS-CoV-2 and coronaviruses. Their target antigens are unknown. Produced via immunoSEQ multiplex PCR; TCRdb's table is partial and in-frame only. The sample has about 22,000 clones; roughly 72% are singletons. Sequencing input: CD4+ T cells from PBMCs, cultured in vitro. All receptors derive from a human donor in good health. CDR3s include the opening cysteine and the closing phenylalanine or tryptophan. A D gene is named only where the DNA matches it firmly. Rows may omit the clone size; those that give it use once, few, many or a size class.

v_call: TRBV14; j_call: TRBJ1-1; clone_size: NA; d_call: TRBD1; cdr3_nt: TGTGCCAGCAGGGCGATCGACAGGGGTACCGAAGCTTTCTTT; cdr3_aa: CASRAIDRGTEAFF
v_call: TRBV6-5; j_call: TRBJ1-2; clone_size: NA; d_call: TRBD1; cdr3_nt: TGTGCCAGCAGTTACTGGGACAGTACGGGCTATGGCTACACCTTC; cdr3_aa: CASSYWDSTGYGYTF
v_call: TRBV7-9; j_call: TRBJ2-5; clone_size: NA; d_call: NA; cdr3_nt: TGTGCCAGCAGCTTAATAGAGACCCAGTACTTC; cdr3_aa: CASSLIETQYF
v_call: TRBV21-1; j_call: TRBJ1-2; clone_size: NA; d_call: NA; cdr3_nt: TGTGCCAGCATCGAAAAACCGACAGGGACTTATAACTATGGCTACACCTTC; cdr3_aa: CASIEKPTGTYNYGYTF
v_call: TRBV19; j_call: TRBJ2-7; clone_size: NA; d_call: TRBD1; cdr3_nt: TGTGCCAGTAGTATATTAGGCAGGGGGAGTGAGCAGTACTTC; cdr3_aa: CASSILGRGSEQYF
v_call: TRBV5-4; j_call: TRBJ2-2; clone_size: NA; d_call: NA; cdr3_nt: TGTGCCAGCAGCTTGCCCGGGGGAAGGAACACCGGGGAGCTGTTTTTT; cdr3_aa: CASSLPGGRNTGELFF
v_call: TRBV4-3; j_call: TRBJ1-1; clone_size: NA; d_call: NA; cdr3_nt: TGCGCCAGCAGCCAAGATAGGGCAGCTCCAAGTGAAGCTTTCTTT; cdr3_aa: CASSQDRAAPSEAFF
v_call: TRBV7-2; j_call: TRBJ2-2; clone_size: NA; d_call: TRBD2; cdr3_nt: TGTGCCAGCAGCCGTGGGGGACTAGCGGGAGATGGGGCCGGGGAGCTGTTTTTT; cdr3_aa: CASSRGGLAGDGAGELFF
v_call: TRBV6-6; j_call: TRBJ1-3; clone_size: NA; d_call: NA; cdr3_nt: TGTGCCAGCAGTACCGGTGCCTCTGGAAACACCATATATTTT; cdr3_aa: CASSTGASGNTIYF
v_call: TRBV19; j_call: TRBJ2-6; clone_size: NA; d_call: NA; cdr3_nt: TGTGCCAGTAGTATAACAGGAGTAGGGAAATCTGGGGCCAACGTCCTGACTTTC; cdr3_aa: CASSITGVGKSGANVLTF
v_call: TRBV2; j_call: TRBJ1-2; clone_size: few; d_call: TRBD1; cdr3_nt: TGTGCCAGCAGTGAGAGGACAGGAGACACCACTGGGTGGGGTGGCTACACCTTC; cdr3_aa: CASSERTGDTTGWGGYTF
v_call: TRBV14; j_call: TRBJ1-2; clone_size: NA; d_call: NA; cdr3_nt: TGTGCCAGCAGCCAAGCTCAGGGGCGGGGAGCGCTCTTC; cdr3_aa: CASSQAQGRGALF